This T cell receptor beta chain was obtained from a study of T-cell memory formation after mild COVID-19. Notes on the study in general: Clones shrinking from day 15 to 85 showed even CD4/CD8 mixes; later expanders tilted CD4+.

This clonotype has only a few counts. Antigen: not known. The CDR3 extends over 14 amino acids. V was shortened by 0 bases and J by 7 bases, with 12 bases between the two germline ends. Germline CDR1 reads MGHRA; CDR2 reads YSYEKL. TCRdb re-analysed the 5' RACE reads in MiXCR, keeping a single row per CDR3 protein. The sample has 55,000 to 80,000 distinct CDR3 sequences; about a tenth are singletons. The sample taken for sequencing was PBMCs or a T cell subset sorted from them (not recorded which). This receptor was identified in a man aged 18 to 29 who had mild COVID-19 (a few samples of this study predate the infection). Cell type and time point are not known. J is TRBJ2-5 and V is TRBV4-1, with D possibly TRBD1 on 5 matching bases. CDR3 in amino acids: CASSQEVGLRTQYF. The CDR3 DNA sequence: TGCGCCAGCAGCCAAGAGGTGGGGCTGAGGACCCAGTACTTC.